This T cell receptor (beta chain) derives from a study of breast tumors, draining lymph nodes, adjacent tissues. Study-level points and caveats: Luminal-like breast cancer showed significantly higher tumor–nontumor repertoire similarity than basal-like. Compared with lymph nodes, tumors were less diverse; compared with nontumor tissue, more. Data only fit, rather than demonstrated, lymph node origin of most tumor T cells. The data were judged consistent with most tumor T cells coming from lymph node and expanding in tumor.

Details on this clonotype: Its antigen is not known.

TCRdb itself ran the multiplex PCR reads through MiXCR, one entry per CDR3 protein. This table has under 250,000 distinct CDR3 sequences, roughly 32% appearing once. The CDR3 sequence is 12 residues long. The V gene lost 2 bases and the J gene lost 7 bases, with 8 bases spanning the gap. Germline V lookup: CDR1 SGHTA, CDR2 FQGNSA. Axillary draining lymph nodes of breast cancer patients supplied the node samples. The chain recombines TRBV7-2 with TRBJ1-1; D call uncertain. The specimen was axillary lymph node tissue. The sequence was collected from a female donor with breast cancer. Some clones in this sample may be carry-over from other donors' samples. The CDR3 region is CASSLISGEAFF. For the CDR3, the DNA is TGTGCCAGCAGCTTAATCAGTGGTGAAGCTTTCTTT. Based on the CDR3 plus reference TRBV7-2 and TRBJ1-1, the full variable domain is GAGVSQSPSNKVTEKGKDVELRCDPISGHTALYWYRQSLGQGLEFLIYFQGNSAPDKSGLPSDRFSAERTGGSVSTLTIQRTQQEDSAVYLCASSLISGEAFFGQGTRLTVV.